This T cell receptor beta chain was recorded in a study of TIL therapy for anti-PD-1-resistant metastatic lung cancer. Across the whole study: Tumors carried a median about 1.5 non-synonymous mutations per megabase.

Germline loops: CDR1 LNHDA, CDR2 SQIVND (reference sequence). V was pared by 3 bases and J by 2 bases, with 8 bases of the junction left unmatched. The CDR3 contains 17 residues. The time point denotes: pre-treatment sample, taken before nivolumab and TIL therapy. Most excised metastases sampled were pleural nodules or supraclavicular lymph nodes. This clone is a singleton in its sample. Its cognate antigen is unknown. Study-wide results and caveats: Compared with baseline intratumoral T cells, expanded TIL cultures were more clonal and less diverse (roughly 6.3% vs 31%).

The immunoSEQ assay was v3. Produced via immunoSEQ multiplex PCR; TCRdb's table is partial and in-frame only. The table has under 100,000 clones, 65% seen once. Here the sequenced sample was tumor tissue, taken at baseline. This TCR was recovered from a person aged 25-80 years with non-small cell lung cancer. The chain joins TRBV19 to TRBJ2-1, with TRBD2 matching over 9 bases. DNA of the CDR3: TGTGCCAGTAGTATTCCTCAGACTAGCGGCGCCTACAATGAGCAGTTCTTC. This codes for CASSIPQTSGAYNEQFF.